At least ten counts were recorded for the clone carrying this TCR beta chain. Its specificity is unknown. Germline CDR1 SGHKS, CDR2 YYEKEE (reference sequence). The CDR3 consists of 14 residues. Trimming stripped 5 bases from V and 5 bases from J, with 16 bases between. 5'RACE generated cDNA with 10-nucleotide random UMIs. TCRdb recomputed calls from the 5' RACE reads with MiXCR, one row per CDR3 protein. The data show about 59,000 distinct CDR3 sequences, about 13% seen once. This sample is drawn from a study of neurological immune-mediated disorders. Findings and limits, study-wide: The greatest TCR clonal expansion occurred in HTLV-1-associated myelopathy and the least in multiple sclerosis, which fell below healthy controls.

Unsorted libraries were prepared from 2 million PBMCs held at -80 C. The receptor was isolated from a woman aged 55-70 years with HTLV-1-associated myelopathy (HAM/TSP). The rearrangement joins TRBV5-5 to TRBJ1-1; D may be TRBD1 (6 bases). The sample consisted of PBMCs. The CDR3 bases are TGTGCCAGCAGTTCGAGGCCAGGGGATACTGAAGCTTTCTTT. This translates into CASSSRPGDTEAFF.